These T cell receptor beta chains were read from a single sample in a study of control samples from healthy donors and cancer patients. This table comes from immunoSEQ multiplex PCR, and its TCRdb copy is limited to in-frame clones, with some not included. The sample yields over 85,000 clones, less than 90% seen once. The sample consisted of PBMCs. These receptors were taken from a woman between 50 and 59 years old with colorectal cancer. The CDR3 runs from the conserved cysteine through the conserved F or W. A D gene is named only where the DNA matches it firmly. The listing skips clone size in some rows; elsewhere it reads once, few, many or a size class.

>NA|TRBV3-1/TRBV3-2|TRBD2|TRBJ2-1
TGTGCCAGCAGCCAGGGGCTAGCGGGGAAATACAATGAGCAGTTCTTC
CASSQGLAGKYNEQFF
>NA|TRBV7-9|TRBD2|TRBJ2-3
TGTGCCAGCAGCTTATTCCCCGCGGGAGCGACAGATACGCAGTATTTT
CASSLFPAGATDTQYF
>NA|TRBV6-5|NA|TRBJ1-1
TGTGCCAGCAGTAGCCCCTGGAATGAAGCTTTCTTT
CASSSPWNEAFF
>NA|TRBV9|NA|TRBJ2-3
TGTGCCAGCAGCGTAGGAGGGGGTTTGAGTGATACGCAGTATTTT
CASSVGGGLSDTQYF
>NA|TRBV11-3|TRBD2|TRBJ2-1
TGTGCCAGGGGGACGGGGGGGGGAGATGAGCAGTTCTTC
CARGTGGGDEQFF
>NA|TRBV19|NA|TRBJ2-3
TGTGCCAGTAGTATCAACTTCGGCCTCACAGATACGCAGTATTTT
CASSINFGLTDTQYF
>NA|TRBV6-4|NA|TRBJ1-5
TGTGCCAGCAGGCAACAGGGAAATAGCAATCAGCCCCAGCATTTT
CASRQQGNSNQPQHF
>NA|TRBV12-5|NA|TRBJ1-5
TGTGCTAGTGGTTTTGGGGAATTCCAGCCCCAGCATTTT
CASGFGEFQPQHF
>NA|TRBV6-5|NA|TRBJ1-1
TGTGCCAGCAGTTCTCTCCCGGACACTGAAGCTTTCTTT
CASSSLPDTEAFF
>NA|TRBV5-1|TRBD1|TRBJ1-2
TGCGCCAGCAGCCTAATTTCGGGACAGGGATCGGGTGGCTACACCTTC
CASSLISGQGSGGYTF
>NA|TRBV12-3/TRBV12-4|NA|TRBJ1-6
TGTGCCAGCAGATTTCTCAGTTCACCCCTCCACTTT
CASRFLSSPLHF
>NA|TRBV28|NA|TRBJ1-2
TGTGCCAGCAGGTCCGCCGGGGTCGTAGGCTACACCTTC
CASRSAGVVGYTF
>NA|TRBV27|NA|TRBJ2-1
TGTGCCAGCAGTTTTACGGGATCCTCCTACAATGAGCAGTTCTTC
CASSFTGSSYNEQFF
>NA|TRBV2|TRBD1|TRBJ2-1
TGTGCCAGCAGTCTTCAGGACAGGTCTTTTAATGAGCAGTTCTTC
CASSLQDRSFNEQFF
>NA|TRBV12-5|TRBD1|TRBJ2-2
TGTGCTAGTGGTTTGGTGACAGGGCACACCGGGGAGCTGTTTTTT
CASGLVTGHTGELFF
>NA|TRBV14|NA|TRBJ1-4
TGTGCCAGCAGCCGCGGCGGGCTAGGGGATGAAAAACTGTTTTTT
CASSRGGLGDEKLFF
>NA|TRBV5-1|NA|TRBJ1-1
TGCGCCAGCAGCTTGGCGGTCCGGGGTATGGACGCTTTCTTT
CASSLAVRGMDAFF
>NA|TRBV14|TRBD2|TRBJ2-2
TGTGCCAGCAGCCAATCTCGGGGGGGAAGCGGGGAGCTGTTTTTT
CASSQSRGGSGELFF
>once|TRBV6-2/TRBV6-3|TRBD1|TRBJ1-4
TGTGCCAGCAGCGACGGGACAGTTTCTGCTAATGAAAAACTGTTTTTT
CASSDGTVSANEKLFF
>NA|TRBV14|NA|TRBJ2-1
TGTGCCAGCAGCCAAGATCGAGGCAGGGTATGGAATGAGCAGTTCTTC
CASSQDRGRVWNEQFF
>NA|TRBV2|NA|TRBJ1-4
TGTGCCAGCAGGGGGGTACAGGTGAATGAAAAACTGTTTTTT
CASRGVQVNEKLFF
>NA|TRBV30|NA|TRBJ1-3
TGTGCCTGGAGTACCGGAACAGGGCGTAGCTCTGGAAACACCATATATTTT
CAWSTGTGRSSGNTIYF
>NA|TRBV6-5|NA|TRBJ1-2
TGTGCCAGCAGCGACTTTAGTTGGGGAGAGTATGGCTACACCTTC
CASSDFSWGEYGYTF
>NA|TRBV28|TRBD1|TRBJ1-4
TGTGCCAGCAGTTTACGTGAGGGACAGAAGAATGAAAAACTGTTTTTT
CASSLREGQKNEKLFF
>NA|TRBV30|NA|TRBJ1-1
TGTGCCTGGAGTGTCGGGAAGGGCTTTTCTGAAGCTTTCTTT
CAWSVGKGFSEAFF
>NA|TRBV6-2/TRBV6-3|TRBD2|TRBJ2-1
TGTGCCAGCAGTTACTGGGCTGGAAAGCGGGGGTACAATGAGCAGTTCTTC
CASSYWAGKRGYNEQFF
>NA|TRBV3-1/TRBV3-2|TRBD1|TRBJ1-1
TGTGCCAGCAGCCGGACAGGGGGGAACACTGAAGCTTTCTTT
CASSRTGGNTEAFF